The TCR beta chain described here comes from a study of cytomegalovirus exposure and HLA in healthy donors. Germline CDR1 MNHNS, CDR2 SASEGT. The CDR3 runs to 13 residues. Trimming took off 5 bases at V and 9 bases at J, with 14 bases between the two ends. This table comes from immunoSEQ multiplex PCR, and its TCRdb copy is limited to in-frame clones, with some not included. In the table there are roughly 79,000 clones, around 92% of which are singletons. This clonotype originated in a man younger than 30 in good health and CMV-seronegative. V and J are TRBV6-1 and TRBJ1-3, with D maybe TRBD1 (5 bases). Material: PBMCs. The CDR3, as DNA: TGTGCCAGCAGTAGCGTCAGGGTCGGCACCATATATTTT. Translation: CASSSVRVGTIYF.